The clone carrying this TCR beta chain occurred many times. Its antigen is not known. The data originate from a study of response to subunit inactivated influenza vaccine. In TCRdb, the RT-PCR reads were re-called with MiXCR into one record per CDR3 protein. The sample shows 610,000 or so distinct CDR3 sequences, 14% of them seen only once. The ends were cut back, 1 base at V and 5 bases at J, with 12 bases in the middle. The CDR3 has 15 residues. CDR1 and CDR2 (germline): DFQATT, SNEGSKA (reference sequence). Study-level findings and limits: Authors suggested each seasonal flu vaccination may recruit only limited numbers of new T cells.

The specimen comprised PBMCs from blood, sampled 11 to 12 days after vaccination. The chain couples TRBV20-1 to TRBJ1-6; D not certain. This TCR was sampled from a man aged 50 or older who received an inactivated influenza vaccine. The CDR3: CSARVPGENNSPLHF. In DNA, the CDR3 is TGCAGTGCTAGAGTACCGGGCGAGAATAATTCACCCCTCCACTTT.